The clone carrying this T cell receptor beta chain was seen many times. The antigen is undetermined. The sample belongs to a study of T cells in Graves' hyperthyroidism and ophthalmopathy. Across the whole study: Once the initial diagnosis was made, peripheral blood was obtained before any treatment.

Authors of the study amplified TCR beta CDR3 regions from RNA transcripts. A set of HTBI primers served as the primers for a first-round RT-PCR of the TCR CDR3. TCRdb passed the multiplex PCR reads through MiXCR, listing each CDR3 protein once. This sample has under 350,000 distinct CDR3 sequences, with around 20% found just once. Stable hyperthyroidism: no ophthalmopathy progression over 18 months of follow-up. Hyperthyroidism in the patients, aged 18 to 65, was newly diagnosed and under 2 months in duration. General observations from the study: Researchers found most expanded thyroid clonotypes above 0.001 in blood as well.

The sequence was obtained from a woman in her fifties or sixties with Graves' hyperthyroidism. The specimen was blood.

The CDR3 DNA follows: TGTGCCAGCGCCCGGGACATGAAATCACCCCTCCACTTT. Encoded protein: CASARDMKSPLHF. The V call is TRBV28, the J call TRBJ1-6, with a possible D match to TRBD1 (6 bases). Trimming pared 8 bases from V and 10 bases from J, leaving 15 bases between. The CDR3 contains 13 residues. Germline V lookup: CDR1 MDHEN, CDR2 SYDVKM.